The clone carrying this T cell receptor beta chain counts as medium-sized (0.01 to 0.1%). This sample was included in a study of TIL therapy for anti-PD-1-resistant metastatic lung cancer. Time point: pre-treatment sample, taken before nivolumab and TIL therapy. The tumor samples were excised metastases, mostly pleural nodules or supraclavicular lymph nodes. Tumors were harvested before any PD-1/PD-L1 blockade. Deletions cut 4 bases from V and 0 bases from J, with 22 bases between. The CDR3 has 18 amino acids. Germline V gene sequence: CDR1 LNHDA, CDR2 SQIVND (reference sequence). The libraries were made with immunoSEQ v3. Produced via immunoSEQ multiplex PCR; TCRdb's table is partial and in-frame only. The repertoire has more than 9,500 clones, approximately 52% of them found once; the top ten carry more than 6%.

This clonotype was sampled from a person aged 25-79 years with non-small cell lung cancer. Source: tumor tissue, taken at baseline. The V gene is TRBV19, the J gene TRBJ2-7; possibly TRBD1 for D (6 bases). CDR3 DNA sequence: TGTGCCAGTAGTAAACGACCAAATACCGCGGACAGCTCCTACGAGCAGTACTTC. It translates to CASSKRPNTADSSYEQYF. The complete variable domain, with remaining parts taken from reference TRBV19 and TRBJ2-7, reads DGGITQSPKYLFRKEGQNVTLSCEQNLNHDAMYWYRQDPGQGLRLIYYSQIVNDFQKGDIAEGYSVSREKKESFPLTVTSAQKNPTAFYLCASSKRPNTADSSYEQYFGPGTRLTVT.